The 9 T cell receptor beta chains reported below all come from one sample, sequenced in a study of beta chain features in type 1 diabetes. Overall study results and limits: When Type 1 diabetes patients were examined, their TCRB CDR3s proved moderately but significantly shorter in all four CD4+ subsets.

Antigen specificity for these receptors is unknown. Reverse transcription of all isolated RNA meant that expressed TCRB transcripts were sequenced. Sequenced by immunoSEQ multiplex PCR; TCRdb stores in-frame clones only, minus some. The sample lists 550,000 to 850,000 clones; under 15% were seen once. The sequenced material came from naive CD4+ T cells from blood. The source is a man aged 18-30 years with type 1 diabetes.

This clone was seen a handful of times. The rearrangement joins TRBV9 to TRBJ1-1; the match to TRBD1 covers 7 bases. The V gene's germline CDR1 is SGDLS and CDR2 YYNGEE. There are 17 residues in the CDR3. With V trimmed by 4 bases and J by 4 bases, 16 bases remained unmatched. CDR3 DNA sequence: TGTGCCAGCAGCCCACGAGGGGGCCAAGGTGAGGGCACTGAAGCTTTCTTT. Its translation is CASSPRGGQGEGTEAFF. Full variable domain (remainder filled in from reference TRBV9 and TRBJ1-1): DSGVTQTPKHLITATGQRVTLRCSPRSGDLSVYWYQQSLDQGLQFLIQYYNGEERAKGNILERFSAQQFPDLHSELNLSSLELGDSALYFCASSPRGGQGEGTEAFFGQGTRLTVV.

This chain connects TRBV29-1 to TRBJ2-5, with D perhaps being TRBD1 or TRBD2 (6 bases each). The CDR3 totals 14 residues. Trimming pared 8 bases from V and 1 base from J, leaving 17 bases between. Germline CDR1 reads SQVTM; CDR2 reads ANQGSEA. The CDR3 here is CSYGGTLVQETQYF. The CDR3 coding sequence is TGCAGCTACGGAGGGACATTAGTCCAAGAGACCCAGTACTTC.

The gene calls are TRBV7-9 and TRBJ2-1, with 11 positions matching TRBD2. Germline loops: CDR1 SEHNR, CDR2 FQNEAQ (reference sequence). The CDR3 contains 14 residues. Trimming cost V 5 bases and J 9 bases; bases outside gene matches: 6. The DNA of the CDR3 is TGTGCCAGCAGCCGGTCTAGCGGGGGGTTTGAGCAGTTCTTC. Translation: CASSRSSGGFEQFF. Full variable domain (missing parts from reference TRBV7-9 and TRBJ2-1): DTGVSQNPRHKITKRGQNVTFRCDPISEHNRLYWYRQTLGQGPEFLTYFQNEAQLEKSRLLSDRFSAERPKGSFSTLEIQRTEQGDSAMYLCASSRSSGGFEQFFGPGTRLTVL.

The CDR3 protein is CASRDRGSSGANVLTF. Written as DNA, the CDR3 is TGTGCCAGCAGAGACAGGGGGAGTTCTGGGGCCAACGTCCTGACTTTC. The chain links TRBV6-4 to TRBJ2-6, with 9 bases lining up with TRBD1. V trimming: 6 bases; J trimming: 1 base; junction bases outside the gene matches: 4. The CDR3 is 16 amino acids. From germline, CDR1 is MRHNA and CDR2 SNTAGT.

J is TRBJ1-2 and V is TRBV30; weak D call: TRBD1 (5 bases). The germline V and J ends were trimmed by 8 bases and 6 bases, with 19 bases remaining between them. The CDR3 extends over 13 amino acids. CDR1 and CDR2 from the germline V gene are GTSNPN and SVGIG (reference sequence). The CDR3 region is CAGSPTGLHGYTF. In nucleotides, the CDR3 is TGTGCCGGATCTCCGACGGGACTCCATGGCTACACCTTC.

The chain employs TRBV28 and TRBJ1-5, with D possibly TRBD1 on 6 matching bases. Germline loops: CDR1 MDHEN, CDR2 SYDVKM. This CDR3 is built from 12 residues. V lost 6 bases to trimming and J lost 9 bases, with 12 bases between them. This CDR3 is CASSPGVPPQHF. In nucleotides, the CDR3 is TGTGCCAGCAGCCCAGGGGTTCCGCCCCAGCATTTT.

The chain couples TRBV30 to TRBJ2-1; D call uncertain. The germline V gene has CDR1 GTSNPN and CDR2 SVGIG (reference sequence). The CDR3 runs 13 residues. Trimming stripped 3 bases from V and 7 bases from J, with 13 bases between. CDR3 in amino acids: CAWSRILGNEQFF. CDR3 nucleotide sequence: TGTGCCTGGAGCCGAATCCTTGGGAATGAGCAGTTCTTC.

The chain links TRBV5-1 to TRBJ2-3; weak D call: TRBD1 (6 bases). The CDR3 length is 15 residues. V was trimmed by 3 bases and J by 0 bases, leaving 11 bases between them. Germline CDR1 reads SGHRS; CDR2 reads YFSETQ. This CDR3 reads CASSSGQLSTDTQYF. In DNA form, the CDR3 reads TGCGCCAGCAGCTCAGGACAGCTAAGCACAGATACGCAGTATTTT. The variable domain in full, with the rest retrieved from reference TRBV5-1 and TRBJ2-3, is KAGVTQTPRYLIKTRGQQVTLSCSPISGHRSVSWYQQTPGQGLQFLFEYFSETQRNKGNFPGRFSGRQFSNSRSEMNVSTLELGDSALYLCASSSGQLSTDTQYFGPGTRLTVL.

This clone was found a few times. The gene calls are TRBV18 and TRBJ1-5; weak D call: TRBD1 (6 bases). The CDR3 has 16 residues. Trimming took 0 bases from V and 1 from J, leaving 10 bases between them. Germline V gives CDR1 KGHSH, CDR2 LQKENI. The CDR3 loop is CASSPPGGFSNQPQHF. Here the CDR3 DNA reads TGTGCCAGCTCACCACCGGGGGGCTTCAGCAATCAGCCCCAGCATTTT.